One and the same sample provided the 17 T cell receptor beta chains below, sequenced in a study of chemoradiotherapy in HPV16-positive cancers. Measured with immunoSEQ multiplex PCR; TCRdb has only the in-frame clones, and not every one. The profile covers some 21,000 clones, with around 87% appearing a single time and about 2.3% taken by the ten largest. The starting material was blood, obtained from a patient who underwent chemoradiotherapy. These TCRs come from a human donor with HPV-associated anogenital cancer.

The CDR3, as DNA: TGTGCCAGCAGGGAGGGTGGGGGTAATGGCTACACCTTC. Its translation: CASREGGGNGYTF. The chain has TRBV9 and TRBJ1-2, with a weak D call TRBD1 (5 bases). The V gene lost 5 bases and the J gene lost 6 bases, with 14 bases spanning the gap. From germline, CDR1 is SGDLS and CDR2 YYNGEE. The CDR3 is 13 amino acids.

This rearrangement joins TRBV10-3 to TRBJ2-4; no clear D. The CDR3 is 13 residues long. Germline CDR1 ENHRY, CDR2 SYGVKD. V lost 1 base, J lost 0 bases, and 1 base lay in between. The CDR3 nucleotides are TGTGCCATCAGTGAGTTAGCCAAAAACATTCAGTACTTC. Its translation is CAISELAKNIQYF.

This chain connects TRBV6-5 to TRBJ2-5; 7 bases map to TRBD2. The CDR3 has 15 residues. Germline-derived CDR1 and CDR2 are MNHEY and SVGAGI. Trimming cost V 0 bases and J 2 bases; bases outside gene matches: 3. In nucleotides, the CDR3 is TGTGCCAGCAGTTACTCCGGGAGGAGACAAGAGACCCAGTACTTC. Translated, it gives CASSYSGRRQETQYF.

This chain links TRBV6-1 with TRBJ2-5; D is perhaps TRBD2 (6 bases). V lost 3 bases and J lost 4, with 9 bases in between. This CDR3 is built from 13 residues. From germline, CDR1 is MNHNS and CDR2 SASEGT. This chain's CDR3 is CASSDRGGETQYF. DNA of the CDR3: TGTGCCAGCAGTGATCGGGGAGGAGAGACCCAGTACTTC.

This clone appeared a single time. The V and J genes are TRBV6-1 and TRBJ1-2; 7 bases are shared with TRBD1. This CDR3 is built from 15 residues. The J segment lost 3 bases and the V segment lost 5 bases, leaving 9 bases of the junction unmatched. Per germline, CDR1 MNHNS and CDR2 SASEGT. The CDR3 DNA is TGTGCCAGCAGTTTTTACCGGGACAGTGACTATGGCTACACCTTC. Its protein is CASSFYRDSDYGYTF.

The chain links TRBV7-2 to TRBJ1-2; 7 bases align to TRBD1. The CDR3 sequence is 14 residues long. Unmatched junction bases numbered 6, after V lost 1 base and J lost 7 bases. CDR1 SGHTA and CDR2 FQGNSA come from the germline V gene. In DNA, the CDR3 is TGTGCCAGCAGCTTAGAACTAGGGGGCTTTGGCTACACCTTC. It codes for CASSLELGGFGYTF.

Concerning this clone: A read error may produce the germline difference seen at one junction end. CDR3 amino acids: CASSPGLVETQYF. The CDR3 DNA reads as TGTGCTAGCAGCCCCGGGCTAGTGGAGACCCAGTACTTC. This chain connects TRBV7-7 to TRBJ2-5; D remains unclear. This CDR3 spans 13 amino acids. Germline lookup yields CDR1 SSHAT and CDR2 FNYEAQ (reference sequence).

This rearrangement joins TRBV5-1 to TRBJ2-5; D gene uncertain. The germline V gene encodes CDR1 SGHRS and CDR2 YFSETQ. Trimming removed 2 bases at V and 1 base at J, with 9 bases between. The CDR3 length is 14 residues. The CDR3 loop reads CASSFGPPQETQYF. The CDR3 nucleotides read TGCGCCAGCAGCTTCGGGCCGCCCCAAGAGACCCAGTACTTC. The full variable domain, in which reference TRBV5-1 and TRBJ2-5 provide the parts outside the CDR3, is KAGVTQTPRYLIKTRGQQVTLSCSPISGHRSVSWYQQTPGQGLQFLFEYFSETQRNKGNFPGRFSGRQFSNSRSEMNVSTLELGDSALYLCASSFGPPQETQYFGPGTRLLVL.

J is TRBJ1-1 and V is TRBV18; D may be TRBD1 (6 bases). The CDR3 loop spans 15 amino acids. Germline CDR1 is KGHSH and CDR2 is LQKENI. The V gene lost 7 bases and the J gene lost 2 bases, with 17 bases spanning the gap. The CDR3 DNA reads as TGTGCCAGCTTAGGGGGGTGGGGAAGAAACACTGAAGCTTTCTTT. Translated, it gives CASLGGWGRNTEAFF.

V is TRBV7-2 and J is TRBJ2-5; the match to TRBD2 covers 7 bases. The CDR3 consists of 15 residues. CDR1 is SGHTA and CDR2 is FQGNSA in the germline V gene. Losses at the gene ends were 1 base for V and 3 bases for J; bases not matched to a gene: 5. The CDR3 sequence is CASSLEGRGEETQYF. The CDR3 region has the DNA TGTGCCAGCAGCTTAGAGGGACGGGGGGAAGAGACCCAGTACTTC.

This chain uses TRBV18 with TRBJ1-1, with 7 bases that match TRBD1. V was pared by 5 bases and J by 1 base, with 7 bases of the junction left unmatched. The CDR3 has 15 residues. Germline values: CDR1 KGHSH, CDR2 LQKENI. The CDR3 is CASSATGQKNTEAFF. The CDR3 nucleotides read TGTGCCAGCTCAGCTACGGGACAGAAGAACACTGAAGCTTTCTTT.

The rearrangement uses TRBV7-2 and TRBJ1-6; possible D gene TRBD1, 6 bases. V lost 1 base to trimming and J lost 6 bases, with 10 bases between them. Germline lookup yields CDR1 SGHTA and CDR2 FQGNSA. This CDR3 spans 15 amino acids. CDR3 in DNA: TGTGCCAGCAGCTTAGGAGGGGGGTCTAATTCACCCCTCCACTTT. As protein: CASSLGGGSNSPLHF. Filled out from reference TRBV7-2 and TRBJ1-6, the complete variable domain reads GAGVSQSPSNKVTEKGKDVELRCDPISGHTALYWYRQSLGQGLEFLIYFQGNSAPDKSGLPSDRFSAERTGGSVSTLTIQRTQQEDSAVYLCASSLGGGSNSPLHFGNGTRLTVT.

A single count supports this clone. This chain uses TRBV11-2 with TRBJ2-6; TRBD1 matches at 10 bases. This CDR3 is built from 19 residues. V shed 3 bases, J shed 15 bases, and the junction held 23 bases outside the gene matches. Germline CDR1 reads SGHAT; CDR2 reads FQNNGV. The CDR3 reads CASSLSPGQGIPTSWGLTF. The DNA of the CDR3 is TGTGCCAGCAGCTTGTCTCCGGGACAGGGGATTCCAACGTCCTGGGGCCTGACTTTC.

On this clone itself: Germline and junction disagree at one end, which may indicate a read error. The chain's CDR3 is CASSVEETQYF. The DNA of the CDR3 is TGTGCTAGCAGCGTAGAAGAGACCCAGTACTTC. The chain links TRBV7-7 to TRBJ2-5; no clear D gene. CDR1 is SSHAT, CDR2 FNYEAQ, per germline (reference sequence). The CDR3 consists of 11 residues.

The rearrangement links TRBV7-3 to TRBJ2-1; TRBD1 or TRBD2 may be the D gene (7 bases each). Trimming stripped 1 base from V and 7 bases from J, with 20 bases between. The V gene's germline CDR1 is SGHTA and CDR2 FQGTGA. The CDR3 sequence is 17 residues long. The CDR3 loop is CASSLRAGGGLSNEQFF. The CDR3, as DNA: TGTGCCAGCAGCTTAAGGGCAGGGGGGGGCTTATCGAATGAGCAGTTCTTC.

The chain has TRBV5-1 and TRBJ2-4; D might be TRBD1 (6 bases). Germline V gene sequence: CDR1 SGHRS, CDR2 YFSETQ. Trimming cost V 0 bases and J 6 bases, with 10 bases left between them. This CDR3 is built from 14 residues. CDR3 DNA: TGCGCCAGCAGCTTGGGAGGGGGTGGAAACATTCAGTACTTC. This translates into CASSLGGGGNIQYF.

This CDR3 reads CASSLLAGGLSTGELFF. The CDR3 bases are TGTGCCAGCAGCCTACTAGCGGGGGGGCTGAGCACCGGGGAGCTGTTTTTT. V usage is TRBV9 and J usage is TRBJ2-2; 13 nucleotides align to TRBD2. The junction had 7 bases not matched to a gene; V was cut back by 4 bases and J by 4 bases. The CDR3 sequence is 17 residues long. Germline-derived CDR1 and CDR2 are SGDLS and YYNGEE.